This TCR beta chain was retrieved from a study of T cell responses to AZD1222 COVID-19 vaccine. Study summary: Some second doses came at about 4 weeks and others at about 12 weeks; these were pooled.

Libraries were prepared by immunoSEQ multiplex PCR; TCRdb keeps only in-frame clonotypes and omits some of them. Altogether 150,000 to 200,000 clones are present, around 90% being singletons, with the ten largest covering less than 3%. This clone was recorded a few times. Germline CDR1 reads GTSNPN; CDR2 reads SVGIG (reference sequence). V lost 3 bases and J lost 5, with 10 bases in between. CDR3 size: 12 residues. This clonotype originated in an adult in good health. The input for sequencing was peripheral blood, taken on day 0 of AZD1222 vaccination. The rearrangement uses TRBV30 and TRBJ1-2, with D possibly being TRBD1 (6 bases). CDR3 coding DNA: TGTGCCTGGAGCCGGACAGTTTATGGCTACACCTTC. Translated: CAWSRTVYGYTF.